This entry lists 16 T cell receptor beta chains sequenced from one sample in a study of human T cells and chemical hapten exposure (dated by TCRdb to the early 2020s). Library generation was performed with RACE. The instrument was a NextSeq 500. TCRdb trimmed public reads at Q25 via fastp, called clones via MiXCR and kept in-frame beta chains. Every CDR3 protein is listed once, alongside the most common genes and DNA of its rows. Within this sample are 80,000 to 100,000 distinct CDR3 sequences, with about 9.4% of them counted one time only. The ten largest account for less than 5% of the sample. Sample time point, as interpreted from the label and publication: patch test 2, 6 weeks after DPC sensitization. The treatment or condition tag for this specimen amounts to: therapeutic diphenylcyclopropenone sensitization with weekly scalp DPC. The sequences come from whole blood, collected in connection with sensitization to the hapten diphenylcyclopropenone (DPC). These receptors were collected from a woman aged 50 to 60 with alopecia areata. Some clones in this sample may be carry-over from other donors' samples.

There are a few counts of this clonotype. The chain couples TRBV2 to TRBJ2-6, with 7 bases that match TRBD1. This CDR3 is built from 12 residues. V dropped 6 bases and J dropped 9; count of bases not matched to a gene: 2. Germline CDR1 SNHLY, CDR2 FYNNEI. The CDR3 coding sequence is TGTGCCAGCAGGGGGGACAGCAACGTCCTGACTTTC. This gives the protein CASRGDSNVLTF.

V is TRBV20-1 and J is TRBJ2-7; TRBD2 aligns across 9 bases. This CDR3 has 14 residues. The J segment lost 7 bases and the V segment lost 3 bases, leaving 10 bases of the junction unmatched. Looked up from germline, CDR1 is DFQATT and CDR2 is SNEGSKA (reference sequence). As DNA, the CDR3 is TGCAGTGCTAGGTCTAGCGGGATGGTAGGGGAGCAGTACTTC. Translation: CSARSSGMVGEQYF.

The chain links TRBV29-1 to TRBJ2-3; D is unclear. The V end lost 3 bases, the J end lost 2 bases, and 12 bases lay between the germline ends. Germline CDR1 and CDR2: SQVTM and ANQGSEA. The CDR3 contains 14 residues. This CDR3 reads CSVDVAGTTDTQYF. In nucleotides, the CDR3 is TGCAGCGTTGATGTCGCAGGAACCACAGATACGCAGTATTTT.

This clonotype was observed at least ten times. This sequence joins TRBV27 and TRBJ1-2; TRBD1 aligns across 8 bases. The J segment lost 1 base and the V segment lost 4 bases, leaving 8 bases of the junction unmatched. Germline V gene lookup returns CDR1 MNHEY and CDR2 SMNVEV (reference sequence). The CDR3 totals 16 residues. CDR3 DNA: TGTGCCAGCAGTTGGACGTGGACAGGGAATAACTATGGCTACACCTTC. Translating gives CASSWTWTGNNYGYTF.

This clonotype showed up many times. This sequence joins TRBV19 and TRBJ2-7; 11 nucleotides align to TRBD1. After removal of 4 bases from V and 3 bases from J, the junction contained 5 bases not matched to a gene. This CDR3 has 15 residues. CDR1 and CDR2 (germline): LNHDA, SQIVND (reference sequence). The CDR3 spells CASSTPGTGGYEQYF. The CDR3 DNA sequence: TGTGCCAGTAGTACGCCCGGGACAGGGGGCTACGAGCAGTACTTC.

This clonotype showed up many times. This chain connects TRBV28 to TRBJ1-1, with a possible D match to TRBD1 (5 bases). The CDR3 sequence is 11 residues long. CDR1 is MDHEN, CDR2 SYDVKM, per germline. Trimming left V 4 bases short and J 11 bases short, with 11 bases between. The CDR3, as DNA: TGTGCCAGCAGTTGGGGGACCCTGGCTTTCTTT. This translates into CASSWGTLAFF.

The chain has TRBV3-1 and TRBJ1-2, with a weak D call TRBD1 (5 bases). The CDR3 totals 15 residues. V was cut by 6 bases and J by 4 bases, with 18 bases left in between. Germline-derived CDR1 and CDR2 are LGHDT and YNNKEL (reference sequence). The CDR3: CASRHGQGASYGYTF. The CDR3 DNA follows: TGTGCCAGCAGACACGGACAAGGAGCCTCCTATGGCTACACCTTC.

This clonotype was found a few times. CDR3 amino acids: CASSLESRDRQSTNEKLFF. CDR3 nucleotide sequence: TGTGCCAGCAGCTTAGAGTCGCGGGACAGGCAATCAACTAATGAAAAACTGTTTTTT. The chain carries TRBV7-9 and TRBJ1-4; the match to TRBD1 covers 8 bases. The CDR3 covers 19 residues. After removal of 1 base from V and 0 bases from J, the junction contained 10 bases not matched to a gene. Germline assignment: CDR1 SEHNR and CDR2 FQNEAQ (reference sequence).

This clonotype has at least ten counts. This rearrangement joins TRBV27 to TRBJ1-2, with D perhaps TRBD1 (5 bases). The CDR3 loop spans 15 amino acids. The germline V and J ends were trimmed by 7 bases and 2 bases, with 17 bases remaining between them. CDR1 and CDR2 from the germline V gene are MNHEY and SMNVEV (reference sequence). The CDR3 spells CASKLRGDLNYGYTF. CDR3 nucleotides: TGTGCCAGCAAGTTGCGGGGGGACCTGAACTATGGCTACACCTTC.

This clonotype has a handful of counts. The genes are TRBV7-9 and TRBJ2-7; D unresolved. Between the trimmed V and J ends, which lost 4 bases and 5 bases, there was a span of 9 bases. Germline loops: CDR1 SEHNR, CDR2 FQNEAQ (reference sequence). The CDR3 contains 12 residues. In DNA form, the CDR3 reads TGTGCCAGCAGCTCGAATTCCAACGAGCAGTACTTC. This translates into CASSSNSNEQYF.

The chain carries TRBV29-1 and TRBJ1-4; the D is unclear. The CDR3 runs 14 residues. Trimming cost V 2 bases and J 0 bases, with 7 bases left between them. Germline V lookup: CDR1 SQVTM, CDR2 ANQGSEA. The CDR3 here is CSVELDPTNEKLFF. The CDR3 nucleotides read TGCAGCGTTGAACTAGACCCAACTAATGAAAAACTGTTTTTT.

V gene TRBV20-1 combines with J gene TRBJ2-7; 8 nucleotides line up with TRBD2. The CDR3 consists of 14 residues. V gave up 3 bases and J gave up 6 bases; unmatched junction bases: 10. Germline loops: CDR1 DFQATT, CDR2 SNEGSKA (reference sequence). This CDR3 is CSARGGAGEGEQYF. The DNA for the CDR3 is TGCAGTGCTAGGGGGGGAGCGGGAGAAGGCGAGCAGTACTTC.

There are many counts of this clonotype. V and J are TRBV29-1 and TRBJ2-1; tentatively, D is TRBD1 (5 bases). This CDR3 spans 14 amino acids. V dropped 5 bases and J dropped 10 bases, with 21 bases sitting between them. CDR1 is SQVTM, CDR2 ANQGSEA, per germline. As DNA, the CDR3 is TGCAGCGTTCCCACAGGTTCGTTTAGAGAAGAGCAGTTCTTC. It yields the protein CSVPTGSFREEQFF.

The chain uses TRBV6-5 and TRBJ1-1; TRBD1 is a possible D gene (5 bases). This CDR3 contains 13 residues. V gave up 3 bases and J gave up 3 bases, with 8 bases separating them. Germline V gene lookup returns CDR1 MNHEY and CDR2 SVGAGI. CDR3 DNA: TGTGCCAGCAGTTATTGGGACGACACTGAAGCTTTCTTT. It codes for CASSYWDDTEAFF.

This clonotype was seen many times. The chain couples TRBV20-1 to TRBJ1-3; D is ambiguous. Germline loops: CDR1 DFQATT, CDR2 SNEGSKA (reference sequence). The CDR3 runs to 14 residues. V lost 2 bases to trimming and J lost 0 bases, with 8 bases between them. CDR3 sequence: CSARPWSSGNTIYF. In DNA form, the CDR3 reads TGCAGTGCTAGACCCTGGAGCTCTGGAAACACCATATATTTT.

This clonotype has at least ten counts. J is TRBJ2-1 and V is TRBV3-1; no clear D gene. Trimming cost V 1 base and J 7 bases, with 5 bases left between them. Germline CDR1 reads LGHDT; CDR2 reads YNNKEL (reference sequence). This CDR3 comprises 12 residues. CDR3 sequence: CASSQVSNEQFF. The CDR3 nucleotides read TGTGCCAGCAGCCAAGTCTCAAATGAGCAGTTCTTC.